The present T cell receptor beta chain was sequenced within a study of beta chain features in type 1 diabetes. Overall study findings and caveats: Compared with healthy donors, patients appeared to share more similar naive, central memory and regulatory TCRB repertoires. Equally in patients and controls, PCR might preferentially amplify shorter templates.

CDR3 length: 16 residues. Germline CDR1 is LNHNV and CDR2 is YYDKDF (reference sequence). V lost 1 base, J lost 2 bases, and 1 base stayed unmatched. Each sorted fraction was over 95% pure. Sequencing targeted expressed TCRB transcripts, as all isolated RNA had been reverse transcribed. Some clones are missing from TCRdb's copy, which holds only in-frame ones; the method was immunoSEQ multiplex PCR. Of 90,000 to 110,000 clones in the sample, around 40% were seen once. This clone was picked up a small number of times. Its antigen is not identified. The specimen was stem cell memory CD4+ T cells from blood. The chain carries TRBV15 and TRBJ2-3; the match to TRBD2 covers 12 bases. This clonotype was obtained from a woman younger than 35 in good health. In DNA, the CDR3 is TGTGCCACCAGCAGAGGACTAGCGGGAGCCACAGATACGCAGTATTTT. Protein sequence: CATSRGLAGATDTQYF.